Given below is one T cell receptor beta chain in context. The antigen is unknown. The CDR3 runs to 15 residues. V was clipped by 6 bases and J by 2 bases; unmatched bases: 6. This entry is derived from a study of CD8+CD57+ T cells in acquired aplastic anemia. At the level of the study: The mean DNA yield obtained from sorted CD4+ and CD8+ cells came to roughly 3 ug. The study, taken as a whole, reports: For CD8+ Simpson's diversity, patients and controls showed no significant difference. Overlapping CD8+ CDR3 repertoires of patients and controls contained around 31 shared sequences.

According to the study, genomic DNA was the template for TCR beta VDJ and CDR3 profiling. TCRdb fed the reads into MiXCR, producing one record per CDR3 protein. Among 200,000 or so distinct CDR3 sequences listed, 64% were seen once. The chain has TRBV12-3 or TRBV12-4 and TRBJ1-5; 8 nucleotides line up with TRBD1. The sequence was obtained from a human donor with severe aplastic anemia or a healthy control (not recorded which). The specimen sequenced was sorted CD4+, CD8+, or CD8+CD57+ T cells (not recorded which) from PBMCs. CDR3 in DNA: TGTGCCAGCAGCCCCCCGGGACAGGGCAATCAGCCCCAGCATTTT. It is translated as CASSPPGQGNQPQHF.